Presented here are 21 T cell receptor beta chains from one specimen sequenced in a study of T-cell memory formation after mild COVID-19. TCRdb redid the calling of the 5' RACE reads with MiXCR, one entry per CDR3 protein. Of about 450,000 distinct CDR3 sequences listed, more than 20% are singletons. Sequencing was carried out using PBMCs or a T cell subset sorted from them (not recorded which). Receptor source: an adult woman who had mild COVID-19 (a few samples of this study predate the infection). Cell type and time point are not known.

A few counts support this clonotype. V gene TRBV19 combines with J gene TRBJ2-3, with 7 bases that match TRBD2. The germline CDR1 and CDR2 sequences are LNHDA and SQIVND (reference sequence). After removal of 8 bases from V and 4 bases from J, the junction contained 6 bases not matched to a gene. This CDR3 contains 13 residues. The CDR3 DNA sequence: TGTGCCAGTTCGAGCGGGATCGCAGATACGCAGTATTTT. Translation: CASSSGIADTQYF.

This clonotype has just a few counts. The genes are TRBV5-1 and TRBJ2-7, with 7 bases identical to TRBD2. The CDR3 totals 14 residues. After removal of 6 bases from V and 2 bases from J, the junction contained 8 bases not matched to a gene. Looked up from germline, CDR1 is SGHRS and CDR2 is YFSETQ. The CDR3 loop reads CASTPPGGAYEQYF. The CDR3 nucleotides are TGCGCCAGCACCCCCCCGGGAGGAGCCTACGAGCAGTACTTC.

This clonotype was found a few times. This CDR3 is CASSIGGDSSRQYF. CDR3 DNA sequence: TGTGCCAGCAGCATAGGGGGGGACAGTAGCAGGCAGTACTTC. This chain links TRBV7-2 with TRBJ2-7; D is tentatively TRBD1 or TRBD2 (7 bases each). The CDR3 has 14 residues. V lost 5 bases, J lost 9 bases, and 20 bases lay in between. Looked up from germline, CDR1 is SGHTA and CDR2 is FQGNSA.

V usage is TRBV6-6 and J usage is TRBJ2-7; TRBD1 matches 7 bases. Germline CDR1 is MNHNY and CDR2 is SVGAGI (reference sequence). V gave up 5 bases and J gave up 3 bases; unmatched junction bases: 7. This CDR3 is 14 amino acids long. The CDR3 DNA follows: TGTGCCAGCAGTACCAGGGGGAGAGGCTACGAGCAGTACTTC. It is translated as CASSTRGRGYEQYF.

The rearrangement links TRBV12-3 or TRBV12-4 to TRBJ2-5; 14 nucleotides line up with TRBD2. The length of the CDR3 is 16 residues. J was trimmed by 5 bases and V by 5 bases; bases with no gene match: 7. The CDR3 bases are TGTGCCAGCAGTCCGGGGACTAGCGGGAGTTCGGAGACCCAGTACTTC. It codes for CASSPGTSGSSETQYF.

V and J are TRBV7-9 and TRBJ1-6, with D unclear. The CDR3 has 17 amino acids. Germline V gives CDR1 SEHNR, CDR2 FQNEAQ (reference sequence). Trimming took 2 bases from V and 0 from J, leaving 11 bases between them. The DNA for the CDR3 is TGTGCCAGCAGCTTATCTAAGGCGAGCTCCTATAATTCACCCCTCCACTTT. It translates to CASSLSKASSYNSPLHF.

This chain's CDR3 is CASSGTSGGPRTDTQYF. The CDR3 bases are TGTGCCAGCAGTGGGACTAGCGGGGGGCCTCGAACAGATACGCAGTATTTT. The chain is built from TRBV25-1 and TRBJ2-3, with 14 bases lining up with TRBD2. The J segment lost 3 bases and the V segment lost 4 bases, leaving 6 bases of the junction unmatched. The CDR3 is made up of 17 amino acids. The germline gives CDR1 MGHDK, CDR2 SYGVNS. The whole variable domain, remainder taken from reference TRBV25-1 and TRBJ2-3, is EADIYQTPRYLVIGTGKKITLECSQTMGHDKMYWYQQDPGMELHLIHYSYGVNSTEKGDLSSESTVSRIRTEHFPLTLESARPSHTSQYLCASSGTSGGPRTDTQYFGPGTRLTVL.

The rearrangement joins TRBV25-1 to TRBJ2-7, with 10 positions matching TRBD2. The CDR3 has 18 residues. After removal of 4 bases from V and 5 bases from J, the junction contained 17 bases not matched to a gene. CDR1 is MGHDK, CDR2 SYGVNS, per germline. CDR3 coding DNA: TGTGCCAGCAGTGTCTCGGCGAATCTAGCGGGAGTCATCCACGAGCAGTACTTC. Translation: CASSVSANLAGVIHEQYF.

The CDR3 sequence: CASSGAWTSDQETQYF. In DNA, the CDR3 is TGTGCCAGCAGTGGGGCTTGGACTAGCGACCAAGAGACCCAGTACTTC. The chain combines TRBV2 with TRBJ2-5; TRBD2 matches at 9 bases. CDR3 length equals 16 residues. After removal of 4 bases from V and 0 bases from J, the junction contained 6 bases not matched to a gene. Germline CDR1 is SNHLY and CDR2 is FYNNEI.

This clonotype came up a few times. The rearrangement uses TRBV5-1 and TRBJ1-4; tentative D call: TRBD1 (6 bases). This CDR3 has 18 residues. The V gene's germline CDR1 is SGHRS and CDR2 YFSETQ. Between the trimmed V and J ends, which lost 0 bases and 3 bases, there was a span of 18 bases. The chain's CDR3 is CASSLESPTGRSNEKLFF. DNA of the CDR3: TGCGCCAGCAGCTTGGAATCCCCAACAGGGCGATCTAATGAAAAACTGTTTTTT.

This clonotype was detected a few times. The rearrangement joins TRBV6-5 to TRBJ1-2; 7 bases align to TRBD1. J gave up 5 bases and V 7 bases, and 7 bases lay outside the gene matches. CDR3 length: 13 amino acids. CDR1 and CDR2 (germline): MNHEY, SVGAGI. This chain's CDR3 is CASTVGQRYGYTF. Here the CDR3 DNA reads TGTGCCAGCACCGTGGGACAGCGTTATGGCTACACCTTC.

CDR3 loop: CASSLDPQDIQYF. In DNA, the CDR3 is TGCGCCAGCAGCTTGGACCCTCAGGACATTCAGTACTTC. The chain is built from TRBV5-1 and TRBJ2-4; no definite D call. Germline-derived CDR1 and CDR2 are SGHRS and YFSETQ. This CDR3 has 13 residues. V lost 0 bases to trimming and J lost 8 bases, with 9 bases between them.

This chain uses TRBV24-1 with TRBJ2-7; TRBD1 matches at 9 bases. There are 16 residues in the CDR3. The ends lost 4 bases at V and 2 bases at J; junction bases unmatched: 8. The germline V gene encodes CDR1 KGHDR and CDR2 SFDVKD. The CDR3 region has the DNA TGTGCCACCAGTGAGACCGGGACAGGGAACGCCTACGAGCAGTACTTC. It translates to CATSETGTGNAYEQYF.

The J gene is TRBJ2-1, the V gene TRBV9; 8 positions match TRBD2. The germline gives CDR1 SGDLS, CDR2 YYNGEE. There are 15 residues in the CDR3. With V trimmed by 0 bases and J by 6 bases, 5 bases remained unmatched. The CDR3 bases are TGTGCCAGCAGCGTAGAAACTAGCGGAATCAATGAGCAGTTCTTC. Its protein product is CASSVETSGINEQFF.

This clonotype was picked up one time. The CDR3 region is CASSFRGAEAFF. Here the CDR3 DNA reads TGTGCCAGCAGCTTCAGGGGAGCTGAAGCTTTCTTT. This chain joins TRBV7-2 and TRBJ1-1; a weak D match, TRBD1 (6 bases). Trimming cost V 3 bases and J 6 bases, with 8 bases left between them. CDR1 is SGHTA and CDR2 is FQGNSA in the germline V gene. The CDR3 is 12 residues long.

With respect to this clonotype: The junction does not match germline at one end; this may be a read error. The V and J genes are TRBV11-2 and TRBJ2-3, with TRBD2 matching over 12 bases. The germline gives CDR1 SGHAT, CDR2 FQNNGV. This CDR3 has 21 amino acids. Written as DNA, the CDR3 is TGTGCCAGCAGTTTAGACGGACTAGCGGGAACCGTTCCAATTAGCACAGATACGCAGTATTTT. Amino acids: CASSLDGLAGTVPISTDTQYF.

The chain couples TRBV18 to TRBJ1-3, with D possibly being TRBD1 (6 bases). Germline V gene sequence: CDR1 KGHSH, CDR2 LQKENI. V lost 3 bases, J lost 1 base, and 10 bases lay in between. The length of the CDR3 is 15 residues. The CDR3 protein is CASSPPGTSGNTIYF. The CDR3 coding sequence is TGTGCCAGCTCACCCCCAGGGACATCTGGAAACACCATATATTTT.

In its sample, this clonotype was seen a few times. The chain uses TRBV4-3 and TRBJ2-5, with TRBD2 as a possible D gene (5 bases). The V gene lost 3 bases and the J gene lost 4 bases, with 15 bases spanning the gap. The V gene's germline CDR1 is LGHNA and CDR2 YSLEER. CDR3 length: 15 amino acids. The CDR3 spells CASSHAAETTETQYF. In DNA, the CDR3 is TGCGCCAGCAGCCACGCAGCGGAGACCACAGAGACCCAGTACTTC.

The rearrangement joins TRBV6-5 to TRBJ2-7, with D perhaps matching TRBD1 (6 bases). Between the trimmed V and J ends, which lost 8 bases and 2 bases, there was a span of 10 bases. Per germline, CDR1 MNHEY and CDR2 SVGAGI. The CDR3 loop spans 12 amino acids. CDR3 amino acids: CASGGHTYEQYF. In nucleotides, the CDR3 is TGTGCCAGCGGGGGACACACCTACGAGCAGTACTTC.

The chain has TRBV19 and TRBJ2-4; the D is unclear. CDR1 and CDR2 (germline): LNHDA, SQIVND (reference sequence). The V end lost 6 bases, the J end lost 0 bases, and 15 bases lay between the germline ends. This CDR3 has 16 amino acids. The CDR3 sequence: CASRPNNALAKNIQYF. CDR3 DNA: TGTGCCAGTAGACCGAACAATGCCTTAGCCAAAAACATTCAGTACTTC.

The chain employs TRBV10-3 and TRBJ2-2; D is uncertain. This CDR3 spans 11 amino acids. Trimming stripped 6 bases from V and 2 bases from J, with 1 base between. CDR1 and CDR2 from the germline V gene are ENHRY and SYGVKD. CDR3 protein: CAISNTGELFF. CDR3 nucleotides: TGTGCCATCAGCAACACCGGGGAGCTGTTTTTT.